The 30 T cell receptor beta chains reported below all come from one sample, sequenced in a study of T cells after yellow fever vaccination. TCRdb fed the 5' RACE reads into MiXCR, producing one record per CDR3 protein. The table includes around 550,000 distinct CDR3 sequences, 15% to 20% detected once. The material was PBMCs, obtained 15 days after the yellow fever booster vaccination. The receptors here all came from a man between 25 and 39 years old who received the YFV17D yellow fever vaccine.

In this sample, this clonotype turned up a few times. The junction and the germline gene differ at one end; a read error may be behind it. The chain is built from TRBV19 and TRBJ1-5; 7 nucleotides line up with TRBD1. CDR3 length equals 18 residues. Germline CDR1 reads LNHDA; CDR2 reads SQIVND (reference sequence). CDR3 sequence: CASTSRGRAGGSYQPQHF. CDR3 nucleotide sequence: TGTGCCAGTACGTCGAGGGGTAGGGCAGGGGGTAGCTATCAGCCCCAGCATTTT.

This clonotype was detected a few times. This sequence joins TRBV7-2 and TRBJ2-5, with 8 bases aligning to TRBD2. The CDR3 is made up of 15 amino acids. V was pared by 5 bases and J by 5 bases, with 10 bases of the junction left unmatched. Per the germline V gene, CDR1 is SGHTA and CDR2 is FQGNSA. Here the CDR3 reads CASSTIAGRTETQYF. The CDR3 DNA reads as TGTGCCAGCAGCACCATAGCGGGACGTACTGAGACCCAGTACTTC.

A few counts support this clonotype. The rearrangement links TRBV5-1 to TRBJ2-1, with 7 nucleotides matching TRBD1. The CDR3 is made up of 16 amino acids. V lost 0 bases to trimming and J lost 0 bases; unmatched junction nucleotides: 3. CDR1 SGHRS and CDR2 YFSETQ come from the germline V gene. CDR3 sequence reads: CASSLDRGSSYNEQFF. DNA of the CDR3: TGCGCCAGCAGCTTGGACAGGGGTTCCTCCTACAATGAGCAGTTCTTC.

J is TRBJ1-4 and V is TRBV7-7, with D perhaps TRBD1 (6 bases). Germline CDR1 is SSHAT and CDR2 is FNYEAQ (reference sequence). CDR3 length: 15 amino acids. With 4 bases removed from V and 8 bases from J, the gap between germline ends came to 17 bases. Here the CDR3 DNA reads TGTGCCAGCAGCTATAAGACAGGCGATGGGGAAAAACTGTTTTTT. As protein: CASSYKTGDGEKLFF.

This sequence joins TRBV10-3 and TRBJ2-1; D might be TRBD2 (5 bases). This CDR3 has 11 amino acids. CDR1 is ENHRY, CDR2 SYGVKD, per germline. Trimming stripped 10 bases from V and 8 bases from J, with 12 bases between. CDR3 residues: CASRGRDEQFF. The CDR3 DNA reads TGTGCCAGTCGGGGTCGGGATGAGCAGTTCTTC.

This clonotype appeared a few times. The CDR3 DNA sequence: TGTGCCAGCAGCCAAGATTCTAATTCTAACTATGGCTACACCTTC. Its protein product is CASSQDSNSNYGYTF. The J gene is TRBJ1-2, the V gene TRBV4-2; the D is unclear. CDR3 length: 15 amino acids. V lost 0 bases and J 0 bases, leaving 8 bases between the germline ends. The germline V gene encodes CDR1 LGHNA and CDR2 YNFKEQ.

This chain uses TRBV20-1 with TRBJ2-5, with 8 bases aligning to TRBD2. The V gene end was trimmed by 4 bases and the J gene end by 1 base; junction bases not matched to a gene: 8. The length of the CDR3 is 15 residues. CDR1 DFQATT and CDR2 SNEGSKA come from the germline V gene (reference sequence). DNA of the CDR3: TGCAGTGCTACTAAAGGTAGCGGGGCCCAAGAGACCCAGTACTTC. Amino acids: CSATKGSGAQETQYF.

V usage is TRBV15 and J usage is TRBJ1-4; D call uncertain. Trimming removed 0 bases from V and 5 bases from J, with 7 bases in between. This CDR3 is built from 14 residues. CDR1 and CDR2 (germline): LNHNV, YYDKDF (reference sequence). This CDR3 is CATSRDPSNEKLFF. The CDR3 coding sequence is TGTGCCACCAGCAGAGATCCCTCCAATGAAAAACTGTTTTTT.

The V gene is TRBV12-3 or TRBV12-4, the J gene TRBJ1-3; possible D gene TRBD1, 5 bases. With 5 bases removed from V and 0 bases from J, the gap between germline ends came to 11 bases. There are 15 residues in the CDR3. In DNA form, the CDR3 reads TGTGCCAGCAGTCCGGGACGAAACTCTGGAAACACCATATATTTT. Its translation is CASSPGRNSGNTIYF.

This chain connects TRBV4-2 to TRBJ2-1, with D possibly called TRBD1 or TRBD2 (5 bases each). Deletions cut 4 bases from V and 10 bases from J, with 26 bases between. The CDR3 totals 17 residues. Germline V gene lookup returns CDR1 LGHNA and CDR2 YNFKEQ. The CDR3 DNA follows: TGTGCCAGCAGCCTTGGGAAGGGACCGGCGAGAGGTTCGGAGCAGTTCTTC. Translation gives CASSLGKGPARGSEQFF.

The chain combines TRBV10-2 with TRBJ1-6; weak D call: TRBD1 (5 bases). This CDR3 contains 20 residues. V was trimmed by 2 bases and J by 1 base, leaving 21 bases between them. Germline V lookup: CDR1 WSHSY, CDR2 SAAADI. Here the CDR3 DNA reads TGCGCCAGCAGTGAGGAAAAATGGACACCGAACAGGTCCTATAATTCACCCCTCCACTTT. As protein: CASSEEKWTPNRSYNSPLHF.

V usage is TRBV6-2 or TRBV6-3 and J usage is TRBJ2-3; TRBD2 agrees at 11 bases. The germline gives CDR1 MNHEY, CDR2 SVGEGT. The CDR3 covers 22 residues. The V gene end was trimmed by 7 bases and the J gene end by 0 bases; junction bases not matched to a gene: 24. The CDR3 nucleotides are TGTGCCAGCATCCTGGACAGCTTTCGCTTAGCGGGAGGGCCGTTAAGCACAGATACGCAGTATTTT. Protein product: CASILDSFRLAGGPLSTDTQYF.

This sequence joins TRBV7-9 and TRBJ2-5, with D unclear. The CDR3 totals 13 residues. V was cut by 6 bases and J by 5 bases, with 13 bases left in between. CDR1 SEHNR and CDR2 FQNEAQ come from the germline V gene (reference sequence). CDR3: CASSSTEGETQYF. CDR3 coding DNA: TGTGCCAGCAGTTCAACCGAAGGGGAGACCCAGTACTTC.

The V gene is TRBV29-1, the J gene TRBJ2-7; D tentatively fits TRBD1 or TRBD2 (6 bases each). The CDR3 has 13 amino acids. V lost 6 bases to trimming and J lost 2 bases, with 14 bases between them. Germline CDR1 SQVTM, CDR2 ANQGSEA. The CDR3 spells CSVGGAGAYEQYF. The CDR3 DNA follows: TGCAGCGTCGGAGGGGCAGGGGCCTACGAGCAGTACTTC.

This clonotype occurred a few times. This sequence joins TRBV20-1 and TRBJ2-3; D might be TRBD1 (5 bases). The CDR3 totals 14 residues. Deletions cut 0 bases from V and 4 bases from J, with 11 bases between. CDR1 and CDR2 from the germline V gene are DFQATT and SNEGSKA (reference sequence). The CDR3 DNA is TGCAGTGCTAGAGACGTCAGGGTCCCAGATACGCAGTATTTT. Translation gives CSARDVRVPDTQYF.

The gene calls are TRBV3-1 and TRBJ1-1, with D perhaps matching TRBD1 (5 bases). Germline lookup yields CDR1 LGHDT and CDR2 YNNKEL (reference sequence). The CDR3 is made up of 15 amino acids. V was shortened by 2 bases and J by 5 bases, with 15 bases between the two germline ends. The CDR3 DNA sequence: TGTGCCAGCAGCCAAATTGGGCAGGGCGAAACTGAAGCTTTCTTT. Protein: CASSQIGQGETEAFF.

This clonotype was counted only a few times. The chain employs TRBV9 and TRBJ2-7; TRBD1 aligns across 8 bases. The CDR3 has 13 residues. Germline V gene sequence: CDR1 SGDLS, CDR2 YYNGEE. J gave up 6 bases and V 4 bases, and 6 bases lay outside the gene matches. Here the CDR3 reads CASSRDRSPEQYF. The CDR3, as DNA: TGTGCCAGCAGCCGGGACAGGTCTCCCGAGCAGTACTTC.

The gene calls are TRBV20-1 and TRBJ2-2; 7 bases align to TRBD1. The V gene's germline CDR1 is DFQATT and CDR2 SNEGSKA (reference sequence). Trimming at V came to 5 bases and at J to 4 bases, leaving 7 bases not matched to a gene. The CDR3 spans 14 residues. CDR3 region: CSAQRDSITGELFF. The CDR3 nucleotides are TGCAGTGCTCAACGGGACAGCATCACCGGGGAGCTGTTTTTT.

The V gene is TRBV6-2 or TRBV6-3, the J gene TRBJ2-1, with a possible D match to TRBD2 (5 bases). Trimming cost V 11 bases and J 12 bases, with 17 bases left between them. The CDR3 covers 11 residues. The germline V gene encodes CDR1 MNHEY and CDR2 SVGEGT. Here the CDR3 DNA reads TGTGCCTCCTTATCCGGGGAGCTGCAGTTCTTC. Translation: CASLSGELQFF.

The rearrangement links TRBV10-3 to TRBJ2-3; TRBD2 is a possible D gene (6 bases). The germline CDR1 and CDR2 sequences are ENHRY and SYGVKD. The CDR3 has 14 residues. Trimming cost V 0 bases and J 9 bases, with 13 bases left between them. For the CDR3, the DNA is TGTGCCATCAGTGAGTCTGGTAGGCGGGACACGCAGTATTTT. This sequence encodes CAISESGRRDTQYF.

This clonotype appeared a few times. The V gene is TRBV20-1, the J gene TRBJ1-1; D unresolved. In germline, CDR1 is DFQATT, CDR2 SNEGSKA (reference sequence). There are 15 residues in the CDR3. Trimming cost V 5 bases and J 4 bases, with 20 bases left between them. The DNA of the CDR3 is TGCAGTGCTGGTCGATCGGAGGCGATGGCCACTGAAGCTTTCTTT. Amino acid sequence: CSAGRSEAMATEAFF.

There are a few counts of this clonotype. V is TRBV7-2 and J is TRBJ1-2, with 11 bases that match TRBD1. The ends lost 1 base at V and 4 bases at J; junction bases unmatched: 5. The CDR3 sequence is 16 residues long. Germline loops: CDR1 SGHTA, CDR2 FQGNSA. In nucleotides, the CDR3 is TGTGCCAGCAGCTTAGTTTTGGGACAGGGGGTCTATGGCTACACCTTC. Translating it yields CASSLVLGQGVYGYTF.

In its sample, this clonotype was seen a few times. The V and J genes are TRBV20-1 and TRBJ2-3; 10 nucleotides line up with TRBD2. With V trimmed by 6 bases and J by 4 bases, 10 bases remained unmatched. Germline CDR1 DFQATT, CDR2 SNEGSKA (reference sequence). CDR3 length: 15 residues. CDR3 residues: CSAPRSGRASDTQYF. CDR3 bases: TGCAGTGCCCCCCGGAGCGGGAGGGCCTCAGATACGCAGTATTTT.

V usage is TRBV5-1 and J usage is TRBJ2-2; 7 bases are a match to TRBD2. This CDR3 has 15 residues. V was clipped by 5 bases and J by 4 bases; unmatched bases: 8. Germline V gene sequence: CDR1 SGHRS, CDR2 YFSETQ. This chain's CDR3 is CASSLGEGRTGELFF. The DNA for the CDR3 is TGCGCCAGCAGTCTGGGGGAGGGCCGCACCGGGGAGCTGTTTTTT. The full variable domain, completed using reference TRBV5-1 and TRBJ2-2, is KAGVTQTPRYLIKTRGQQVTLSCSPISGHRSVSWYQQTPGQGLQFLFEYFSETQRNKGNFPGRFSGRQFSNSRSEMNVSTLELGDSALYLCASSLGEGRTGELFFGEGSRLTVL.

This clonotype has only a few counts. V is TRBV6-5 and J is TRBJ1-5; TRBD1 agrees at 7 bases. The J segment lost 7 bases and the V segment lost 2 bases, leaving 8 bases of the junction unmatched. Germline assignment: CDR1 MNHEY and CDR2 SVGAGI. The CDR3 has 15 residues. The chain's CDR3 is CASSYRQGTQQPQHF. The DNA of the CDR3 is TGTGCCAGCAGTTACCGACAGGGCACTCAACAGCCCCAGCATTTT.

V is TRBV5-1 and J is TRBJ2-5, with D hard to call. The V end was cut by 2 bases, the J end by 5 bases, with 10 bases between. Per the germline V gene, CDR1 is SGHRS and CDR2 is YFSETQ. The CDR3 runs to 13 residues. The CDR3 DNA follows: TGCGCCAGCAGCTTCGTGTTTCCGGAGACCCAGTACTTC. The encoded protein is CASSFVFPETQYF.

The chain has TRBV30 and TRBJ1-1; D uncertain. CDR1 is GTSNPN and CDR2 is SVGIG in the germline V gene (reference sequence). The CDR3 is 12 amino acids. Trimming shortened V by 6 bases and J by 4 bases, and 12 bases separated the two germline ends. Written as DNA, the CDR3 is TGTGCCTGTGTAGGGCTCGGCACTGAAGCTTTCTTT. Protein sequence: CACVGLGTEAFF.

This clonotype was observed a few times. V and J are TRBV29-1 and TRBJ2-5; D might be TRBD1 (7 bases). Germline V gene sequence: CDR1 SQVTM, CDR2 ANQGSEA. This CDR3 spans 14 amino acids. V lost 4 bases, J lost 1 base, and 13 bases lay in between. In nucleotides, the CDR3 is TGCAGCGTTGCGGGCAGGGGGGTCCAAGAGACCCAGTACTTC. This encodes CSVAGRGVQETQYF.

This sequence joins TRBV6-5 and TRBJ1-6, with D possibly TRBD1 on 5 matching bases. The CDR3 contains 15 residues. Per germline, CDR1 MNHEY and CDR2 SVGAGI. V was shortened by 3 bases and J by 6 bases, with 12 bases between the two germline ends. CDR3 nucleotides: TGTGCCAGCAGTTATACGACAGCGTTTAATTCACCCCTCCACTTT. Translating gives CASSYTTAFNSPLHF.

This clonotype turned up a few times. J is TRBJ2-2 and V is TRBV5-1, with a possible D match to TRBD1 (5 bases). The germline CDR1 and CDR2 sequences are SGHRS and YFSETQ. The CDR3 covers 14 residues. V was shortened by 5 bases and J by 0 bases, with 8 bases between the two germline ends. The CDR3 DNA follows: TGCGCCAGCAGGGACATCGCGAACACCGGGGAGCTGTTTTTT. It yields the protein CASRDIANTGELFF.